What follows are 21 T cell receptor beta chains derived from one specimen sequenced in a study of early T cells in non-severe SARS-CoV-2 infection. MiXCR, run by TCRdb on the 5' RACE reads, gives a single entry per CDR3 protein. Here the sample spans 45,000 to 60,000 distinct CDR3 sequences, less than 11% being singletons. The sequencing sample was made of whole blood. All receptors come from an adult who was a healthcare worker with PCR-confirmed SARS-CoV-2 infection or an uninfected control (not recorded which).

V and J are TRBV10-3 and TRBJ2-7; maybe TRBD2 (5 bases). Per the germline V gene, CDR1 is ENHRY and CDR2 is SYGVKD. V was pared by 4 bases and J by 7 bases, with 14 bases between. The CDR3 contains 13 residues. The CDR3 coding sequence is TGTGCCATCAGTGGAGGGCTAGCTGGGGAGCAGTACTTC. Its translation is CAISGGLAGEQYF.

This clonotype was counted a few times. This chain uses TRBV6-1 with TRBJ2-1; the D is unclear. Deletions cut 7 bases from V and 4 bases from J, with 14 bases between. The CDR3 contains 14 residues. Germline loops: CDR1 MNHNS, CDR2 SASEGT. The CDR3 loop is CASMGRLAYNEQFF. In DNA form, the CDR3 reads TGTGCCAGCATGGGCAGGCTGGCTTACAATGAGCAGTTCTTC.

This clonotype was counted only a few times. V usage is TRBV2 and J usage is TRBJ1-1; TRBD1 is a possible D gene (6 bases). Germline CDR1 SNHLY, CDR2 FYNNEI. This CDR3 is built from 13 residues. V gave up 3 bases and J gave up 4 bases, with 9 bases separating them. This CDR3 reads CASSDPGATEAFF. The DNA for the CDR3 is TGTGCCAGCAGTGATCCAGGGGCCACTGAAGCTTTCTTT.

The table lists this clonotype with many counts. This chain uses TRBV9 with TRBJ2-1; possibly TRBD2 for D (6 bases). V was shortened by 0 bases and J by 8 bases, with 18 bases between the two germline ends. The CDR3 is made up of 16 amino acids. Germline values: CDR1 SGDLS, CDR2 YYNGEE. The CDR3: CASSVGAGLGGYEQFF. CDR3 DNA: TGTGCCAGCAGCGTAGGTGCGGGACTCGGAGGATATGAGCAGTTCTTC.

This clonotype was counted a few times. The chain carries TRBV13 and TRBJ2-1; 13 bases agree with TRBD2. The germline CDR1 and CDR2 sequences are PRHDT and FYEKMQ (reference sequence). Germline trimming cut 4 bases from V and 4 bases from J; bases unmatched to any gene: 4. The CDR3 spans 16 residues. As DNA, the CDR3 is TGTGCCAGCAGCTGGCGGGGACTAGCGGGGTACAATGAGCAGTTCTTC. Amino acids: CASSWRGLAGYNEQFF.

This clonotype showed up many times. In DNA form, the CDR3 reads TGTGCCAGCAGCCAAGATCCGCCAGGGAATTCACCCCTCCACTTT. This gives the protein CASSQDPPGNSPLHF. This rearrangement joins TRBV14 to TRBJ1-6; D perhaps matches TRBD1 (5 bases). CDR3 length equals 15 residues. V lost 0 bases and J 7 bases, leaving 10 bases between the germline ends. The germline CDR1 and CDR2 sequences are SGHDN and FVKESK. The entire variable domain, with the rest obtained from reference TRBV14 and TRBJ1-6, is as follows: EAGVTQFPSHSVIEKGQTVTLRCDPISGHDNLYWYRRVMGKEIKFLLHFVKESKQDESGMPNNRFLAERTGGTYSTLKVQPAELEDSGVYFCASSQDPPGNSPLHFGNGTRLTVT.

This clonotype was detected only a few times. The V gene is TRBV24-1, the J gene TRBJ2-7; D is ambiguous. CDR1 is KGHDR and CDR2 is SFDVKD in the germline V gene. The CDR3 length is 10 residues. The ends were cut back, 7 bases at V and 5 bases at J, with 5 bases in the middle. CDR3 protein: CATSRDEQYF. The DNA for the CDR3 is TGTGCCACCAGCCGGGACGAGCAGTACTTC.

This clonotype showed up just a few times. The chain carries TRBV6-1 and TRBJ1-1; 8 bases line up with TRBD1. Germline V gene data show CDR1 as MNHNS and CDR2 as SASEGT. This CDR3 spans 13 amino acids. The V gene end was trimmed by 6 bases and the J gene end by 4 bases; junction bases not matched to a gene: 4. CDR3 loop: CASRDRAITEAFF. CDR3 nucleotides: TGTGCCAGCAGGGACAGGGCGATCACTGAAGCTTTCTTT.

There are many counts of this clonotype. This chain joins TRBV29-1 and TRBJ2-7; unclear D gene. The CDR3 consists of 13 residues. V lost 4 bases to trimming and J lost 5 bases, with 15 bases between them. Per the germline V gene, CDR1 is SQVTM and CDR2 is ANQGSEA. CDR3 region: CSVGWPTYDEQYF. In nucleotides, the CDR3 is TGCAGCGTTGGGTGGCCGACCTACGACGAGCAGTACTTC.

The table lists this clonotype with many counts. CDR3 in DNA: TGTGCCAGCAGCTTAGCCAGGGTGGTCACTGAAGCTTTCTTT. This encodes CASSLARVVTEAFF. The rearrangement links TRBV11-2 to TRBJ1-1, with D possibly being TRBD1 (5 bases). This CDR3 is 14 amino acids long. V lost 1 base and J 4 bases, leaving 10 bases between the germline ends. Germline CDR1 and CDR2: SGHAT and FQNNGV.

This clonotype has ten or more counts. V usage is TRBV7-2 and J usage is TRBJ2-7; possibly TRBD1 for D (6 bases). Between the trimmed V and J ends, which lost 5 bases and 7 bases, there was a span of 18 bases. This CDR3 is built from 14 residues. Germline assignment: CDR1 SGHTA and CDR2 FQGNSA. CDR3 nucleotides: TGTGCCAGCAGCACGACAGGCACGGACTGGGAGCAGTACTTC. Encoded protein: CASSTTGTDWEQYF.

Note on this clonotype: A clone one base away is much larger, so this may be a read error. The chain employs TRBV5-1 and TRBJ1-6; TRBD1 matches 7 bases. Germline V gene sequence: CDR1 SGHRS, CDR2 YFSETQ. This CDR3 spans 15 amino acids. With V trimmed by 0 bases and J by 7 bases, 4 bases remained unmatched. The DNA for the CDR3 is TGCGCCAGCAGCTTGGCCCAGGGGGACAATTCACCCCTCCACTTT. This translates into CASSLAQGDNSPLHF.

This clonotype was picked up a small number of times. The chain recombines TRBV6-2 or TRBV6-3 with TRBJ2-3; D could derive from TRBD1 or TRBD2 (5 bases each). Germline V CDR1 and CDR2: MNHEY, SVGEGT. The germline V and J ends were trimmed by 6 bases and 5 bases, with 21 bases remaining between them. This CDR3 spans 16 amino acids. CDR3 nucleotides: TGTGCCAGCAGCTTCGATGAGCGGAGAGGGGAAGATACGCAGTATTTT. Its translation: CASSFDERRGEDTQYF.

Details on this clonotype: The junction shows a germline mismatch at one end, possibly a read error. This chain's CDR3 is CASNQRVVAGGPRAGELFF. In nucleotides, the CDR3 is TGCGCCAGCAACCAAAGGGTAGTAGCGGGAGGGCCTAGGGCCGGGGAGCTGTTTTTT. V usage is TRBV4-1 and J usage is TRBJ2-2, with 11 bases matching TRBD2. The germline gives CDR1 MGHRA, CDR2 YSYEKL. CDR3 length equals 19 residues.

This clonotype showed up many times. The chain is built from TRBV5-5 and TRBJ1-1, with 8 bases identical to TRBD1. With V trimmed by 4 bases and J by 4 bases, 6 bases remained unmatched. Germline assignment: CDR1 SGHKS and CDR2 YYEKEE (reference sequence). This CDR3 has 14 amino acids. CDR3 DNA sequence: TGTGCCAGCAGCGGATTTACAGGGGGCACTGAAGCTTTCTTT. This gives the protein CASSGFTGGTEAFF.

This clonotype was seen a handful of times. The chain links TRBV7-2 to TRBJ1-5; D unresolved. Germline values: CDR1 SGHTA, CDR2 FQGNSA. The CDR3 totals 15 residues. Trimming left V 5 bases short and J 0 bases short, with 11 bases between. The CDR3 reads CASSDQINSNQPQHF. The CDR3 DNA is TGTGCCAGCAGCGATCAGATAAATAGCAATCAGCCCCAGCATTTT.

Remarks on this clonotype: One end of the junction varies from germline; a read error may be responsible. The chain links TRBV29-1 to TRBJ2-3; unclear D gene. The CDR3 is 13 residues long. Germline V lookup: CDR1 SQVTM, CDR2 ANQGSEA. The chain's CDR3 is CGVEQARTDTQYF. The CDR3 bases are TGCGGCGTTGAACAAGCCCGCACAGATACGCAGTATTTT.

This clonotype was counted many times. The genes are TRBV12-3 or TRBV12-4 and TRBJ1-2; 9 bases map to TRBD1. The CDR3 extends over 15 amino acids. Germline trimming cut 6 bases from V and 2 bases from J; bases unmatched to any gene: 7. CDR3 sequence: CASSHWTGANYGYTF. CDR3 sequence (DNA): TGTGCCAGCAGCCACTGGACAGGGGCCAACTATGGCTACACCTTC.

The V gene is TRBV20-1, the J gene TRBJ1-5; D perhaps matches TRBD1 (5 bases). The CDR3 loop spans 13 amino acids. The germline V and J ends were trimmed by 5 bases and 0 bases, with 8 bases remaining between them. CDR1 and CDR2 from the germline V gene are DFQATT and SNEGSKA (reference sequence). The CDR3 region has the DNA TGCAGTGCTCGACAGTATAGCAATCAGCCCCAGCATTTT. Protein product: CSARQYSNQPQHF.

The V gene is TRBV4-3, the J gene TRBJ2-3; no firm D call. Germline assignment: CDR1 LGHNA and CDR2 YSLEER. CDR3 size: 14 residues. V was clipped by 1 base and J by 6 bases, with 11 bases between them. The CDR3 region has the DNA TGCGCCAGCAGCCAAGTATCCACTGGGGATACGCAGTATTTT. Protein product: CASSQVSTGDTQYF.

This clonotype has at least ten counts. The CDR3 DNA is TGTGCCAGTATCTACAATACCGAGGCAACTAATGAAAAACTGTTTTTT. Translating gives CASIYNTEATNEKLFF. The V and J genes are TRBV19 and TRBJ1-4; D remains unclear. Trimming removed 7 bases at V and 0 bases at J, with 15 bases between. Germline V CDR1 and CDR2: LNHDA, SQIVND (reference sequence). The CDR3 covers 16 residues.